These 28 T cell receptor beta chains were all obtained from the same sample, sequenced in a study of OX40 agonist ivuxolimab in advanced cancers. Sequencing was performed with immunoSEQ multiplex PCR; in TCRdb, only in-frame clones are kept and a portion is missing. The sample shows fewer than 30,000 clones, 81% of them seen only once. The sample was CD4+ or CD8+ T cells sorted from blood, taken in a trial of the OX40 agonist ivuxolimab. Every receptor here comes from an adult with an advanced solid tumor such as melanoma, head and neck, liver or kidney cancer.

The J gene is TRBJ2-3, the V gene TRBV9; D is perhaps TRBD1 (6 bases). CDR3 length: 14 residues. Germline V gene lookup returns CDR1 SGDLS and CDR2 YYNGEE. V lost 3 bases and J lost 2, with 10 bases in between. The DNA of the CDR3 is TGTGCCAGCAGCGAGGGACACTACACAGATACGCAGTATTTT. Residues: CASSEGHYTDTQYF.

The CDR3 here is CASSLVIGSQETQYF. The DNA of the CDR3 is TGTGCCAGCAGCTTAGTTATAGGGAGCCAAGAGACCCAGTACTTC. This chain connects TRBV7-9 to TRBJ2-5; the D gene is possibly TRBD2 (5 bases). CDR3 length: 15 residues. Germline CDR1 reads SEHNR; CDR2 reads FQNEAQ (reference sequence). With 1 base removed from V and 1 base from J, the gap between germline ends came to 10 bases.

The V call is TRBV11-1, the J call TRBJ2-7, with 10 bases matching TRBD2. Germline values: CDR1 SGHAT, CDR2 FQDESV (reference sequence). This CDR3 spans 19 amino acids. The V gene end was trimmed by 0 bases and the J gene end by 1 base; junction bases not matched to a gene: 12. The CDR3 sequence is CASSLATLLAGVLSYEQYF. CDR3 bases: TGTGCCAGCAGCTTAGCGACCCTGCTAGCGGGAGTTCTTTCCTACGAGCAGTACTTC.

This chain connects TRBV2 to TRBJ1-4, with TRBD1 matching over 9 bases. This CDR3 is built from 18 residues. From germline, CDR1 is SNHLY and CDR2 FYNNEI. J lost 4 bases, V lost 0 bases, and 9 bases had no gene match. CDR3 nucleotides: TGTGCCAGCAGTGAAGCGCTTCGGACAGGGGTGTTTAATGAAAAACTGTTTTTT. Residues: CASSEALRTGVFNEKLFF.

The chain joins TRBV5-6 to TRBJ2-4, with 7 bases that match TRBD2. V dropped 4 bases and J dropped 8; count of bases not matched to a gene: 9. The CDR3 is 14 amino acids. Germline CDR1 is SGHDT and CDR2 is YYEEEE. The CDR3 DNA reads TGTGCCAGCAGCCAGGGCGGGGGAACGGACATTCAGTACTTC. Protein sequence: CASSQGGGTDIQYF.

The table lists this clone with a few counts. This rearrangement joins TRBV30 to TRBJ2-3; the D gene is possibly TRBD2 (7 bases). V dropped 2 bases and J dropped 6 bases, with 15 bases sitting between them. Germline V gene lookup returns CDR1 GTSNPN and CDR2 SVGIG (reference sequence). This CDR3 region has 14 residues. The CDR3 sequence is CAWSWERGGDTQYF. CDR3 DNA sequence: TGTGCCTGGAGTTGGGAAAGGGGGGGCGATACGCAGTATTTT.

This rearrangement joins TRBV7-9 to TRBJ2-2, with D unresolved. The CDR3 extends over 12 amino acids. Germline V gene lookup returns CDR1 SEHNR and CDR2 FQNEAQ (reference sequence). With 1 base removed from V and 6 bases from J, the gap between germline ends came to 3 bases. This CDR3 is CASSLVSGELFF. The CDR3 region has the DNA TGTGCCAGCAGCTTAGTCTCCGGGGAGCTGTTTTTT.

The rearrangement uses TRBV11-2 and TRBJ1-2; unclear D gene. This CDR3 spans 13 amino acids. The germline gives CDR1 SGHAT, CDR2 FQNNGV. Trimming pared 5 bases from V and 0 bases from J, leaving 7 bases between. CDR3 bases: TGTGCCAGCAGCCTAGTGGCTAACTATGGCTACACCTTC. This translates into CASSLVANYGYTF.

The chain carries TRBV7-9 and TRBJ2-1; no definite D call. The CDR3 is 14 residues long. Germline V gene data show CDR1 as SEHNR and CDR2 as FQNEAQ (reference sequence). Deletions cut 5 bases from V and 9 bases from J, with 17 bases between. The CDR3 DNA follows: TGTGCCAGCAGCCCTCCCGGACGCGAAAGTGAGCAGTTCTTC. Its protein product is CASSPPGRESEQFF.

This clone was seen more than once but under ten times. The V call is TRBV6-5, the J call TRBJ2-2, with a tentative D call TRBD1 (6 bases). V was shortened by 2 bases and J by 4 bases, with 11 bases between the two germline ends. This CDR3 has 15 residues. In germline, CDR1 is MNHEY, CDR2 SVGAGI. CDR3 DNA sequence: TGTGCCAGCAGTTACCCGGACAGTCCCACCGGGGAGCTGTTTTTT. Protein: CASSYPDSPTGELFF.

The rearrangement uses TRBV28 and TRBJ2-4; 11 bases align to TRBD1. CDR1 and CDR2 from the germline V gene are MDHEN and SYDVKM. V trimming: 2 bases; J trimming: 3 bases; junction bases outside the gene matches: 12. CDR3 size: 19 residues. The chain's CDR3 is CASSLNIGQGALGKNIQYF. CDR3 nucleotide sequence: TGTGCCAGCAGTTTAAATATTGGACAGGGGGCTCTGGGCAAAAACATTCAGTACTTC.

This clone was seen a few times. This chain links TRBV4-1 with TRBJ1-3; the D gene is possibly TRBD1 (6 bases). Germline V CDR1 and CDR2: MGHRA, YSYEKL. This CDR3 has 15 residues. Trimming pared 0 bases from V and 0 bases from J, leaving 6 bases between. This chain's CDR3 is CASSQDRGSGNTIYF. DNA for the CDR3: TGCGCCAGCAGCCAAGACAGGGGCTCTGGAAACACCATATATTTT.

The chain carries TRBV6-5 and TRBJ2-1; possible D gene TRBD2, 5 bases. The CDR3 contains 15 residues. The germline CDR1 and CDR2 sequences are MNHEY and SVGAGI. V was trimmed by 3 bases and J by 0 bases, leaving 9 bases between them. CDR3 nucleotides: TGTGCCAGCAGTTATTTGGGGAGCTCCTACAATGAGCAGTTCTTC. It yields the protein CASSYLGSSYNEQFF.

The chain has TRBV19 and TRBJ1-1; TRBD1 might be the D (5 bases). Trimming shortened V by 4 bases and J by 5 bases, and 8 bases separated the two germline ends. The CDR3 is 12 residues long. The germline gives CDR1 LNHDA, CDR2 SQIVND (reference sequence). CDR3 nucleotide sequence: TGTGCCAGTAGTAGGGGCTGGACTGAAGCTTTCTTT. It specifies CASSRGWTEAFF.

This chain connects TRBV18 to TRBJ2-3; 12 bases match TRBD2. This CDR3 is built from 16 residues. V gave up 2 bases and J gave up 2 bases; unmatched junction bases: 2. Looked up from germline, CDR1 is KGHSH and CDR2 is LQKENI. As DNA, the CDR3 is TGTGCCAGCTCACCAACTAGCGGGGGGCACACAGATACGCAGTATTTT. Translated: CASSPTSGGHTDTQYF.

The rearrangement joins TRBV19 to TRBJ2-1; a possible D gene is TRBD1 (5 bases). The germline CDR1 and CDR2 sequences are LNHDA and SQIVND (reference sequence). The CDR3 extends over 14 amino acids. The V gene lost 5 bases and the J gene lost 8 bases, with 16 bases spanning the gap. In DNA, the CDR3 is TGTGCCAGTAGTCGGCAGGGTGGTTTGGATGAGCAGTTCTTC. This gives the protein CASSRQGGLDEQFF.

The rearrangement links TRBV27 to TRBJ2-7, with D possibly TRBD1 on 5 matching bases. The V gene's germline CDR1 is MNHEY and CDR2 SMNVEV (reference sequence). V shed 2 bases and J shed 6 bases, with 14 bases lying between them. This CDR3 has 14 residues. CDR3 DNA: TGTGCCAGCAGTTTAAGTACAGGTTCACGCGAGCAGTACTTC. Translated, it gives CASSLSTGSREQYF.

This chain links TRBV28 with TRBJ2-2; D unresolved. CDR1 and CDR2 from the germline V gene are MDHEN and SYDVKM. V shed 5 bases and J shed 3 bases, with 4 bases lying between them. This CDR3 comprises 12 residues. The CDR3 DNA follows: TGTGCCAGCAGTCCGTACACCGGGGAGCTGTTTTTT. Its protein product is CASSPYTGELFF.

The CDR3 DNA sequence: TGTGCCAGCAGCTTCCAGGGTCATAGCAATCAGCCCCAGCATTTT. Residues: CASSFQGHSNQPQHF. J is TRBJ1-5 and V is TRBV5-8, with D possibly being TRBD1 (5 bases). The CDR3 extends over 15 amino acids. V dropped 2 bases and J dropped 0 bases, with 9 bases sitting between them. The germline gives CDR1 SGHTS, CDR2 YDEGEE.

The chain links TRBV11-2 to TRBJ2-7; 9 nucleotides align to TRBD1. Germline V gene data show CDR1 as SGHAT and CDR2 as FQNNGV. V dropped 5 bases and J dropped 3; count of bases not matched to a gene: 8. The CDR3 sequence is 15 residues long. The CDR3 sequence: CASSTGTGTYYEQYF. CDR3 DNA: TGTGCCAGCAGCACCGGGACAGGGACTTACTACGAGCAGTACTTC.

This clone was seen only a few times. This chain joins TRBV7-6 and TRBJ1-2; maybe TRBD1 (6 bases). In germline, CDR1 is SGHVS, CDR2 FNYEAQ. Trimming removed 4 bases from V and 0 bases from J, with 15 bases in between. The CDR3 loop spans 16 amino acids. CDR3 sequence reads: CASSWAGVGANYGYTF. CDR3 nucleotide sequence: TGTGCCAGCAGCTGGGCAGGGGTGGGAGCTAACTATGGCTACACCTTC.

This clone rates as medium-sized (0.01 to 0.1%). This chain links TRBV5-7 with TRBJ1-1; D call uncertain. TRBV5-7 is an open reading frame whose function is uncertain. Trimming pared 5 bases from V and 0 bases from J, leaving 11 bases between. The CDR3 length is 14 residues. The CDR3: CASSPYRLNTEAFF. CDR3 coding DNA: TGTGCCAGCAGTCCCTATCGCTTGAACACTGAAGCTTTCTTT.

DNA of the CDR3: TGTGCCAGCAGATCGACTAGCGGGAGTTTCTGGGAGACCCAGTACTTC. This sequence encodes CASRSTSGSFWETQYF. The gene calls are TRBV13 and TRBJ2-5; 12 nucleotides agree with TRBD2. V shed 6 bases, J shed 5 bases, and the junction held 10 bases outside the gene matches. The length of the CDR3 is 16 residues. Germline loops: CDR1 PRHDT, CDR2 FYEKMQ (reference sequence).

V is TRBV9 and J is TRBJ2-6, with unresolved D. Germline V lookup: CDR1 SGDLS, CDR2 YYNGEE. This CDR3 region has 15 residues. Trimming removed 0 bases at V and 2 bases at J, with 6 bases between. Here the CDR3 reads CASSVGGTGANVLTF. The DNA for the CDR3 is TGTGCCAGCAGCGTAGGGGGTACTGGGGCCAACGTCCTGACTTTC.

This rearrangement joins TRBV27 to TRBJ2-5; 13 bases line up with TRBD2. V was pared by 5 bases and J by 6 bases, with 3 bases of the junction left unmatched. Germline lookup yields CDR1 MNHEY and CDR2 SMNVEV (reference sequence). The CDR3 runs 14 residues. CDR3 coding DNA: TGTGCCAGCAGTCTTGGGACTAGCGGGAAGACCCAGTACTTC. Translation: CASSLGTSGKTQYF.

The chain employs TRBV5-6 and TRBJ2-1, with 10 bases that match TRBD2. The germline gives CDR1 SGHDT, CDR2 YYEEEE. The ends lost 4 bases at V and 3 bases at J; junction bases unmatched: 7. The CDR3 length is 16 residues. The CDR3 spells CASSTGLADFYNEQFF. The CDR3 coding sequence is TGTGCCAGCAGCACAGGACTAGCGGATTTCTACAATGAGCAGTTCTTC. The whole variable domain, filled in from reference TRBV5-6 and TRBJ2-1, reads DAGVTQSPTHLIKTRGQQVTLRCSPKSGHDTVSWYQQALGQGPQFIFQYYEEEERQRGNFPDRFSGHQFPNYSSELNVNALLLGDSALYLCASSTGLADFYNEQFFGPGTRLTVL.

The V and J genes are TRBV6-5 and TRBJ1-2; TRBD1 matches 7 bases. CDR3 length: 15 residues. Trimming cost V 0 bases and J 8 bases; bases outside gene matches: 9. CDR1 and CDR2 from the germline V gene are MNHEY and SVGAGI. The CDR3 loop is CASSYSKTGSDGYTF. CDR3 DNA sequence: TGTGCCAGCAGTTACTCGAAGACAGGGTCCGACGGCTACACCTTC.

This clone was found many times. V is TRBV4-1 and J is TRBJ2-3; D is perhaps TRBD1 or TRBD2 (6 bases each). Germline V CDR1 and CDR2: MGHRA, YSYEKL. Trimming removed 0 bases from V and 2 bases from J, with 9 bases in between. The CDR3 is made up of 15 amino acids. The CDR3, as DNA: TGCGCCAGCAGCCAAGATTCGGGGGCCACAGATACGCAGTATTTT. It specifies CASSQDSGATDTQYF.